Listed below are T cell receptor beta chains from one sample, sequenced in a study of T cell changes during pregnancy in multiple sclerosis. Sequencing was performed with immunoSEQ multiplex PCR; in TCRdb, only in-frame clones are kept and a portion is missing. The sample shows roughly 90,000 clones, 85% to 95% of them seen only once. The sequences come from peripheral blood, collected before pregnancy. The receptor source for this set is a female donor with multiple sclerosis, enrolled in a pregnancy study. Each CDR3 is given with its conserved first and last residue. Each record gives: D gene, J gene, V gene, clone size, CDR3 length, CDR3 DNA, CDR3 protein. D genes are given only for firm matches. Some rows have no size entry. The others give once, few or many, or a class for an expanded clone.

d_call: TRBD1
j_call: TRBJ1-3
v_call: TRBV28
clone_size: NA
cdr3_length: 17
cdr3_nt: TGTGCCAGCAATCAACACGCAGGGGGCGTCTCTGGAAACACCATATATTTT
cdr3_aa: CASNQHAGGVSGNTIYF

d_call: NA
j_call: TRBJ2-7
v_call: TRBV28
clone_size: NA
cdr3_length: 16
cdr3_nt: TGTGCCAGCAGTAACAGGGATACTCCTCCCCCCTACGAGCAGTACTTC
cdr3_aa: CASSNRDTPPPYEQYF

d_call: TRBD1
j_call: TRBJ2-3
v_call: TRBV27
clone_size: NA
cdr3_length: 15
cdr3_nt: TGTGCCAGCAGTTTAAGTCCCCGTACGGACAGGGAGCAGTATTTT
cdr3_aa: CASSLSPRTDREQYF

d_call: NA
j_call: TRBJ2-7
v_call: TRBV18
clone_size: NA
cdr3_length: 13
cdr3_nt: TGTGCCAGCTCTCCCGGGGGAAGGAACGAGCAGTACTTC
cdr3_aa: CASSPGGRNEQYF

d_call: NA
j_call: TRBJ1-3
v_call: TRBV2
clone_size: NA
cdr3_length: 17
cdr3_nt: TGTGCCAGCAGGCGGAATAGTATGTCAAGCTCTGGAAACACCATATATTTT
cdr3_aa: CASRRNSMSSSGNTIYF

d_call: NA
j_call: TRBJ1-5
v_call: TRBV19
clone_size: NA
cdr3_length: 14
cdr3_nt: TGTGCCAGTAGACAGACAGGTTTCAATCAGCCCCAGCATTTT
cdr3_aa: CASRQTGFNQPQHF

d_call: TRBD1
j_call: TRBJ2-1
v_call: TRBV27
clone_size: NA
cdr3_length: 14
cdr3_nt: TGTGCCAGCAATACAGGGGGCCCTTACAATGAGCAGTTCTTC
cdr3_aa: CASNTGGPYNEQFF

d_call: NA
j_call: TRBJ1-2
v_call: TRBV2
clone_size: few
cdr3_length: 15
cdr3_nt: TGTGCCAGCAGGGGTCGGACAGCAGGCTCCTTTGGCTACACCTTC
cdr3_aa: CASRGRTAGSFGYTF

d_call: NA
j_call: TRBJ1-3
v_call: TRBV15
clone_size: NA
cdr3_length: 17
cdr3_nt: TGTGCCACCAGCAGTTATTACAGGGACCGCTCTGGAAACACCATATATTTT
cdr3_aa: CATSSYYRDRSGNTIYF

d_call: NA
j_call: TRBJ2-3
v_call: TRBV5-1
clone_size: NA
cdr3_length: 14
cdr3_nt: TGCGCCAGCAGCTTGGGGGCTGGCACAGATACGCAGTATTTT
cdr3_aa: CASSLGAGTDTQYF

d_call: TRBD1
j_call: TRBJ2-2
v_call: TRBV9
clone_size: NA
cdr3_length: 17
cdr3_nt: TGTGCCAGCAGCGTAGCCCCAGGACAGGAGAACACCGGGGAGCTGTTTTTT
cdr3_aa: CASSVAPGQENTGELFF

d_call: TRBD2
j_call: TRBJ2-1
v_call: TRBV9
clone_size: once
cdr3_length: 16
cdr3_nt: TGTGCCAGCAACATAAAAGCGGGGAGCTCCTACAATGAGCAGTTCTTC
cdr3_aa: CASNIKAGSSYNEQFF

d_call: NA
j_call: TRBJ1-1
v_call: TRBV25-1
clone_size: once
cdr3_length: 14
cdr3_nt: TGTGCCAGCAGTGCGTCAGGAGGTCGCACTGAAGCTTTCTTT
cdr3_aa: CASSASGGRTEAFF

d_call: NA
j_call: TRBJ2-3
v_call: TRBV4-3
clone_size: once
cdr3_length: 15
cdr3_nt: TGCGCCAGCAGCCAAAGGGGGGGGAGCACAGATACGCAGTATTTT
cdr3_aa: CASSQRGGSTDTQYF

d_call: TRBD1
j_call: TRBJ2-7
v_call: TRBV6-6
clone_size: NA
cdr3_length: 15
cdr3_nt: TGTGCCAGCAGTTACATCACCGGGACAGGGGGCGAGCAGTACTTC
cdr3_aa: CASSYITGTGGEQYF

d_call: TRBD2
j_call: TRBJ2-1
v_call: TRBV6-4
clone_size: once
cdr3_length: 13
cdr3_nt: TGTGCCAGCAGTGTAGCGGGAGGTATTGAGCAGTTCTTC
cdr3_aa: CASSVAGGIEQFF

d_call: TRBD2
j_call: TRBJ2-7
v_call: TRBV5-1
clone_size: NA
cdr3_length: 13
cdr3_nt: TGCGCCAGCAGCTTGACCGCTAGCGGCGAGCAGTACTTC
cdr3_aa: CASSLTASGEQYF

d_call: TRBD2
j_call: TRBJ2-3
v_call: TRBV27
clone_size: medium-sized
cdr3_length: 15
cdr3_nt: TGTGCCAGCAGTCTACGGGCGGGAGGGACAGATACGCAGTATTTT
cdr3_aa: CASSLRAGGTDTQYF

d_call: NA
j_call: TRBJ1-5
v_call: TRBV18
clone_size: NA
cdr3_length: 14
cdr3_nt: TGTGCCAGCTCACCAGGGAGGGTAGGGCAGCCCCAGCATTTT
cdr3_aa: CASSPGRVGQPQHF

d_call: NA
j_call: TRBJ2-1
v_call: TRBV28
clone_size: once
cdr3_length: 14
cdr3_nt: TGTGCCAGTTCTGAGGCAAACTCCTACAATGAGCAGTTCTTC
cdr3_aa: CASSEANSYNEQFF

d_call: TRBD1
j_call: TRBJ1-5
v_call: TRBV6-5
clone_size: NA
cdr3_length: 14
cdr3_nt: TGTGCCAGCAACAAGGGCAGGGGGCAGGAGCCCCAGCATTTT
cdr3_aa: CASNKGRGQEPQHF

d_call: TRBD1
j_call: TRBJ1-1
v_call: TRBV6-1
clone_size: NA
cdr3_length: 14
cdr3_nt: TGTGCCAGCAGCCATACAGGGGTGAACACTGAAGCTTTCTTT
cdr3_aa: CASSHTGVNTEAFF

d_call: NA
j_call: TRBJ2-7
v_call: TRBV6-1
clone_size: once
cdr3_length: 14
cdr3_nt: TGTGCCAGCAGTGAAGCAGGGAGCTCCTACGAGCAGTACTTC
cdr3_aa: CASSEAGSSYEQYF

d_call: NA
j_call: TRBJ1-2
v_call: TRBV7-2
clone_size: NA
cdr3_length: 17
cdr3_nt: TGTGCCAGCAGCTTCGAAACTTACCCAACCTTCGGTTATGGCTACACCTTC
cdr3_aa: CASSFETYPTFGYGYTF

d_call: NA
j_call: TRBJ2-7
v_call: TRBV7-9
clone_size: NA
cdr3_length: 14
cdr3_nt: TGTGCCAGCAGCCCTCAAGGGGAAGCCTACGAGCAGTACTTC
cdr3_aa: CASSPQGEAYEQYF

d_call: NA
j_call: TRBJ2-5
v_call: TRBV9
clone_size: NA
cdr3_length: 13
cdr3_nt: TGTGCCAGCAGCGTTAGGGGAAGCGAGACCCAGTACTTC
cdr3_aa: CASSVRGSETQYF

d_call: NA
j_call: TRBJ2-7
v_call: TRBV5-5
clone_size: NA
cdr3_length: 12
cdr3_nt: TGTGCCAGCAGCTTCGACAGCTACGAGCAGTACTTC
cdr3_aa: CASSFDSYEQYF

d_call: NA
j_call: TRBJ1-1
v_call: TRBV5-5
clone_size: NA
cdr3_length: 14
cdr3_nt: TGTGCCAGCAGCCCCCGAATGGGAGGCACTGAAGCTTTCTTT
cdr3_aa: CASSPRMGGTEAFF

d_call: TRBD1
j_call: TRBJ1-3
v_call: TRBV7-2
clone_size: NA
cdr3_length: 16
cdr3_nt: TGTGCCAGCAGCTCCGGGACAGGAAGCTCTGGAAACACCATATATTTT
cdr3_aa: CASSSGTGSSGNTIYF

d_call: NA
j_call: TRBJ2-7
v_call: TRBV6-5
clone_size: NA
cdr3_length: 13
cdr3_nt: TGTGCCAGCAGCCCAGGGTCCATCTACGAGCAGTACTTC
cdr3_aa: CASSPGSIYEQYF

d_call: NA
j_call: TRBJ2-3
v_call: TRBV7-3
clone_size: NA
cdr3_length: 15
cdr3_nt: TGTGCCAGCAGCTTAGGGGCCCGGGGGACAGATACGCAGTATTTT
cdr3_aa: CASSLGARGTDTQYF

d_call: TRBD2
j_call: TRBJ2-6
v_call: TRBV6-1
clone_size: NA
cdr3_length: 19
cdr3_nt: TGTGCCAGCAGTGAAAGGACTAGCGGGAGGTTCTCTGGGGCCAACGTCCTGACTTTC
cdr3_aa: CASSERTSGRFSGANVLTF

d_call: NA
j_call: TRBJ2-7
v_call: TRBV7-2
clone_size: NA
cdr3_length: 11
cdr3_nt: TGTGCCAGCAGCTTCACCTACGAGCAGTACTTC
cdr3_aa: CASSFTYEQYF

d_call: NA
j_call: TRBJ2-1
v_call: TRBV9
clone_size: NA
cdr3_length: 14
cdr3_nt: TGTGCCAGCAGCGTAGCTTCTAGCCCAGCCTCCCAGTTCTTC
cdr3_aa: CASSVASSPASQFF

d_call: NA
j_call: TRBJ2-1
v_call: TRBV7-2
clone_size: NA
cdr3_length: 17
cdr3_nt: TGTGCCAGCAGCTTAGCCCCTAGGGGAAGCTCCTACAATGAGCAGTTCTTC
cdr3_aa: CASSLAPRGSSYNEQFF

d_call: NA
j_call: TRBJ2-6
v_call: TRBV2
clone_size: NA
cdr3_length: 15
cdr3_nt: TGTGCCAGCAGATTAGGGGGGGCTGGGGCCAACGTCCTGACTTTC
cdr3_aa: CASRLGGAGANVLTF

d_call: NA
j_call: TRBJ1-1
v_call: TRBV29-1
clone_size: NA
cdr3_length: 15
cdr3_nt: TGCAGCGTTGAAGATATTCAGGTCTGGAACACTGAAGCTTTCTTT
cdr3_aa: CSVEDIQVWNTEAFF

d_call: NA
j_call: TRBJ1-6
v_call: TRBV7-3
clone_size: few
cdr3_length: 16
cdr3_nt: TGTGCCAGCAGCTTAACGGCTGACAGACGTAATTCACCCCTCCACTTT
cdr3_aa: CASSLTADRRNSPLHF

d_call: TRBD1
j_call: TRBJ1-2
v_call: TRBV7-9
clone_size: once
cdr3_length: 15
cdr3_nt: TGTGCCAGCAGCTTAAACAGGGGAGCTAACTATGGCTACACCTTC
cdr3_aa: CASSLNRGANYGYTF

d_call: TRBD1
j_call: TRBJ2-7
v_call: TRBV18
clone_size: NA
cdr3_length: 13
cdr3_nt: TGTGCCAGCACCTTCCAGGGGGTAGGGGAGCAGTACTTC
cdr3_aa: CASTFQGVGEQYF

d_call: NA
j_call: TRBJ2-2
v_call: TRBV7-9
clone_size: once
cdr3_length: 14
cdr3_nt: TGTGCCAGCAGCTTAGAGCTCAACACCGGGGAGCTGTTTTTT
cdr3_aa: CASSLELNTGELFF

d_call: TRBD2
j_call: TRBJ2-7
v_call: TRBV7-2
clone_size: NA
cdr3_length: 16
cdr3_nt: TGTGCCAGCAGCTTAGAAGGGACTAGCGGGGGCTACGAGCAGTACTTC
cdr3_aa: CASSLEGTSGGYEQYF

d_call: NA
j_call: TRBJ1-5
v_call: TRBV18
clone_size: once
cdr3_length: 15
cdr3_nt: TGTGCCAGCTCACCACCGGGTACGGGGAATCAGCCCCAGCATTTT
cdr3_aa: CASSPPGTGNQPQHF

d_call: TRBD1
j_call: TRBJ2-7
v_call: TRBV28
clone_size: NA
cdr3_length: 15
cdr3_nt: TGTGCCAGCAGTTCCGCCGGGACAGGGGGTTACGAGCAGTACTTC
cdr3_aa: CASSSAGTGGYEQYF

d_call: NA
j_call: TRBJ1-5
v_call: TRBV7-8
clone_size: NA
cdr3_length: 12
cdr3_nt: TGTGCCAGCAGCTTTGTAGATCAGCCCCAGCATTTT
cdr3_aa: CASSFVDQPQHF

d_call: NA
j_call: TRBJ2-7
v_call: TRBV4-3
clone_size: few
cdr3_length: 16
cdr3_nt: TGCGCCAGCAGCCAAGGTGTCGGTGAGGGCACCTACGAGCAGTACTTC
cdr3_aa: CASSQGVGEGTYEQYF

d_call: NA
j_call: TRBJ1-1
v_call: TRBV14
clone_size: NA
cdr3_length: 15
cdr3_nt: TGTGCCAGCAGCCAAGAACCAGGGGCAATGACTGAAGCTTTCTTT
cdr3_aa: CASSQEPGAMTEAFF

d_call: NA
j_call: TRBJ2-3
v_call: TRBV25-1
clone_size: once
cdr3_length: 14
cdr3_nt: TGTGCCAGCAGTGATAGCCCCTACACAGATACGCAGTATTTT
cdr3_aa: CASSDSPYTDTQYF

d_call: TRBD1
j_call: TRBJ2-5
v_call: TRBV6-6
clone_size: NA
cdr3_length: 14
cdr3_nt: TGTGCCAGCAGCCGGACAGGGGGCAGAGAGACCCAGTACTTC
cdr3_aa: CASSRTGGRETQYF

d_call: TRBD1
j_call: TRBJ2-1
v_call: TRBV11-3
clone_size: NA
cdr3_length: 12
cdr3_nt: TGTGCCAGCAGCTTTACAGGGGGAGAGCAGTTCTTC
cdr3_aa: CASSFTGGEQFF

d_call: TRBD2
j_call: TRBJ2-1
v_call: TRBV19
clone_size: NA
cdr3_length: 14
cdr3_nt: TGTGCCAGTAAGATGGGCGGGAGGGCGAATGAGCAGTTCTTC
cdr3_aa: CASKMGGRANEQFF

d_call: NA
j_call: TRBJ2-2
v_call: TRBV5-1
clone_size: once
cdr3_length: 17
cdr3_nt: TGCGCCAGCGGCTTGGCCGGGCAGGGAACCCGGATTGGGGAGCTGTTTTTT
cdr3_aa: CASGLAGQGTRIGELFF

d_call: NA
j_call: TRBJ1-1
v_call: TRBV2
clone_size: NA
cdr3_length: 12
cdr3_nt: TGTGCCAGCAGTGTTCCCCCGGGGGGAGCTTTCTTT
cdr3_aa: CASSVPPGGAFF

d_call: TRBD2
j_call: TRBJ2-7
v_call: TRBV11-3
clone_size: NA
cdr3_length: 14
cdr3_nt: TGTGCCAGCAGCCCTGGGACTAGCTTCCACGAGCAGTACTTC
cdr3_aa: CASSPGTSFHEQYF

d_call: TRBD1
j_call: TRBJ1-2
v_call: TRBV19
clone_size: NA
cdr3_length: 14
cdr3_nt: TGTGCCAGTAGTAAACAGGGGGCGGACTATGGCTACACCTTC
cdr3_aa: CASSKQGADYGYTF

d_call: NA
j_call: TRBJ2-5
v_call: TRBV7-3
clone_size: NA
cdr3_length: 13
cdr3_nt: TGTGCCAGCAGTAGGGGCAGCCAAGAGACCCAGTACTTC
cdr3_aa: CASSRGSQETQYF